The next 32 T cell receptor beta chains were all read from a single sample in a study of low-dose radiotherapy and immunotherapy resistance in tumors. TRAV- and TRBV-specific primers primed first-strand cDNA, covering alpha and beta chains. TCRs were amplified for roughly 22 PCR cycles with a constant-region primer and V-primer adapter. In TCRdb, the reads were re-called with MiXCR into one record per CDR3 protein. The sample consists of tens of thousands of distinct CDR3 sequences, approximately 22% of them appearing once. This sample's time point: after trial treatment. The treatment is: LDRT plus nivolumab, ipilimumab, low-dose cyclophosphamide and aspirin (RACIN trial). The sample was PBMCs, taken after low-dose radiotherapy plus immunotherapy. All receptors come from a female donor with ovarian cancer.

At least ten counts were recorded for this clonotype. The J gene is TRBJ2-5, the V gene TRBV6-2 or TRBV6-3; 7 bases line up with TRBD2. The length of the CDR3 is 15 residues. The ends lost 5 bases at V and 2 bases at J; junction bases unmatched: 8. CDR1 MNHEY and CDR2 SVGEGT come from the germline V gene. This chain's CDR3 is CASSLRSSGQETQYF. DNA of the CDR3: TGTGCCAGCAGTCTCCGATCTAGCGGACAAGAGACCCAGTACTTC.

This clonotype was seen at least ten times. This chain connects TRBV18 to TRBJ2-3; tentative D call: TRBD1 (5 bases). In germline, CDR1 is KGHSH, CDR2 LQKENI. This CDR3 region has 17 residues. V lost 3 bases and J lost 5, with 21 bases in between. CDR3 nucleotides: TGTGCCAGCTCACCGCGGCTCAGGGAATACGGTCGAGATACGCAGTATTTT. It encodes CASSPRLREYGRDTQYF.

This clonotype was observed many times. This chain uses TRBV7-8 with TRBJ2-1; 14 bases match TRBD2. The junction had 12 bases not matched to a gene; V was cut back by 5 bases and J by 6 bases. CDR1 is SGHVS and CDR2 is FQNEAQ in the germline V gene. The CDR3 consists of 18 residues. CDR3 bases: TGTGCCAGCAGCCCCACCGGGCGACTAGCGGGGGGGCCCAATGAGCAGTTCTTC. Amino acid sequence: CASSPTGRLAGGPNEQFF.

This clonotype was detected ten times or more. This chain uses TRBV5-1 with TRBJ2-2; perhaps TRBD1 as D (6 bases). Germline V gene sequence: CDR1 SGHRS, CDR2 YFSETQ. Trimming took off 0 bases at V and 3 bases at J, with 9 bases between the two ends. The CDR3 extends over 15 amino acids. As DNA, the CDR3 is TGCGCCAGCAGCTTGGACAGGGCTGACACCGGGGAGCTGTTTTTT. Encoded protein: CASSLDRADTGELFF.

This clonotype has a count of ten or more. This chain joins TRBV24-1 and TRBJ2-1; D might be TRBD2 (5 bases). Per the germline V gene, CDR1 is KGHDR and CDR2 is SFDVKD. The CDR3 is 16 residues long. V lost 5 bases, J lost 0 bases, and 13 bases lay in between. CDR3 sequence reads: CATSVISGSSYNEQFF. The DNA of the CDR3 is TGTGCCACCAGTGTTATTTCGGGGAGCTCCTACAATGAGCAGTTCTTC.

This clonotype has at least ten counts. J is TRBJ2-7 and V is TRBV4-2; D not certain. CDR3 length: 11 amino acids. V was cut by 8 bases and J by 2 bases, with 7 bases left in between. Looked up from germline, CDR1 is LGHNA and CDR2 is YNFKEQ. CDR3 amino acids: CASANPYEQYF. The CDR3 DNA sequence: TGTGCCAGCGCAAACCCCTACGAGCAGTACTTC.

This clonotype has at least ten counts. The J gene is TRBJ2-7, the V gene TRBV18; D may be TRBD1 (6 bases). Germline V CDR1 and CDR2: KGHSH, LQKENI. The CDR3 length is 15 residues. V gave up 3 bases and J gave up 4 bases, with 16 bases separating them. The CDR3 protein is CASSPVVGQLYEQYF. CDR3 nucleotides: TGTGCCAGCTCACCTGTAGTAGGACAGCTATACGAGCAGTACTTC.

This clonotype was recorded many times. The CDR3 sequence is CASSSRNLRGYTEAFF. As DNA, the CDR3 is TGTGCCAGCAGTTCGAGAAACCTCAGGGGTTACACTGAAGCTTTCTTT. This rearrangement joins TRBV6-2 or TRBV6-3 to TRBJ1-1; tentative D call: TRBD1 (6 bases). The CDR3 spans 16 residues. Germline values: CDR1 MNHEY, CDR2 SVGEGT. V was cut by 4 bases and J by 3 bases, with 18 bases left in between.

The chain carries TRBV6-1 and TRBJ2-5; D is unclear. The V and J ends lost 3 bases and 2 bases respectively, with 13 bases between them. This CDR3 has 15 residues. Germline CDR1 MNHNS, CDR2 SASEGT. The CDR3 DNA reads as TGTGCCAGCAGTGAGCGCCCAGGACCACAAGAGACCCAGTACTTC. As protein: CASSERPGPQETQYF.

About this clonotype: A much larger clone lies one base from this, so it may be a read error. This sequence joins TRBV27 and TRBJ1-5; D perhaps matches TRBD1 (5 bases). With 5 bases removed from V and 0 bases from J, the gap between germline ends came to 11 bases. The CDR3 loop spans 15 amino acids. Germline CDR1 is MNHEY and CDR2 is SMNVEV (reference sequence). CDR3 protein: CASSTQGYSNQPQHF. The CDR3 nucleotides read TGTGCCAGCAGTACGCAGGGCTATAGCAATCAGCCCCAGCATTTT.

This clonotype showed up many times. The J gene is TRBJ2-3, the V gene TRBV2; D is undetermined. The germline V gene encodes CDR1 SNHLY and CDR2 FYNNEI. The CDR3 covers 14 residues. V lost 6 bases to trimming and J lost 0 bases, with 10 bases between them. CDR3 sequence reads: CASSPGASTDTQYF. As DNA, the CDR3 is TGTGCCAGCAGCCCCGGCGCGAGCACAGATACGCAGTATTTT. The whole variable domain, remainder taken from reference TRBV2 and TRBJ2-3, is EPEVTQTPSHQVTQMGQEVILRCVPISNHLYFYWYRQILGQKVEFLVSFYNNEISEKSEIFDDQFSVERPDGSNFTLKIRSTKLEDSAMYFCASSPGASTDTQYFGPGTRLTVL.

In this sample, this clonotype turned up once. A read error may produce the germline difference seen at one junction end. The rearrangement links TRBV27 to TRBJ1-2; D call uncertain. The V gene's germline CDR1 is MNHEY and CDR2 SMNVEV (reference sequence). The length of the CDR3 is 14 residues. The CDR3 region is CVSSEGTIRYGYTF. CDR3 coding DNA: TGTGTCAGCAGCGAGGGCACGATCCGGTATGGCTACACCTTC.

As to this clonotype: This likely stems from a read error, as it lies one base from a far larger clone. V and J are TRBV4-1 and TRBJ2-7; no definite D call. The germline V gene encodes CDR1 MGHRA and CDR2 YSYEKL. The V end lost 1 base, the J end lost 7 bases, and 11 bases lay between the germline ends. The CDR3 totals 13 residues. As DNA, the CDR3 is TGCGCCAGCAGCCAAGTCTTGTGGTATGAGCAGTACTTC. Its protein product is CASSQVLWYEQYF.

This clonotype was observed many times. The CDR3 DNA sequence: TGTGCCAGCAGCGTAGCCGGCAATCAGCCCCAGCATTTT. Translated, it gives CASSVAGNQPQHF. The V gene is TRBV9, the J gene TRBJ1-5; no clear D gene. The CDR3 sequence is 13 residues long. Germline V CDR1 and CDR2: SGDLS, YYNGEE. The V and J ends lost 0 bases and 2 bases respectively, with 3 bases between them.

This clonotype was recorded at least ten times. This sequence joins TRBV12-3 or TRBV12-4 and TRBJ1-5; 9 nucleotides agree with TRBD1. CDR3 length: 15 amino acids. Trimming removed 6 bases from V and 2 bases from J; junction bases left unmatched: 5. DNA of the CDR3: TGTGCCAGCAGCTGGGGACAGGGTGGCAATCAGCCCCAGCATTTT. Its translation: CASSWGQGGNQPQHF.

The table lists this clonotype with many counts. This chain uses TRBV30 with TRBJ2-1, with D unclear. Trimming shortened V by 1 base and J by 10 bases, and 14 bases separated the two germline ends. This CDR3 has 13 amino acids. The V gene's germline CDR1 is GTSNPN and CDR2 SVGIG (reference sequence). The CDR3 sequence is CAWSEGPQMEQFF. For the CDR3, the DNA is TGTGCCTGGAGTGAAGGGCCCCAGATGGAGCAGTTCTTC.

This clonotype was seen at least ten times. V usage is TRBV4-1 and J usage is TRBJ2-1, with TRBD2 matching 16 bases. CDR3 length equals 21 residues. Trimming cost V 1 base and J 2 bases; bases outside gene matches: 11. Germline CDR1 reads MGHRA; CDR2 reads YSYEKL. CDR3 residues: CASSQVPPGLAGGPAYNEQFF. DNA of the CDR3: TGCGCCAGCAGCCAAGTTCCGCCGGGACTAGCGGGAGGGCCGGCCTACAATGAGCAGTTCTTC.

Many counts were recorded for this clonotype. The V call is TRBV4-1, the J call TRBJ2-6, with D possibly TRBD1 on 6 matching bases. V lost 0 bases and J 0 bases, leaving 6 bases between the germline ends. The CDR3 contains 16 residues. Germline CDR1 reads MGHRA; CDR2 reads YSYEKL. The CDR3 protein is CASSQEQGSGANVLTF. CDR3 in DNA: TGCGCCAGCAGCCAAGAACAGGGCTCTGGGGCCAACGTCCTGACTTTC.

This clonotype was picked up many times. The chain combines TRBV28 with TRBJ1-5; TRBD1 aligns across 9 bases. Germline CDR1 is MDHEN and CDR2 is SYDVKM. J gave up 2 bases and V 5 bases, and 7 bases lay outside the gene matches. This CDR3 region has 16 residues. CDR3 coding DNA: TGTGCCAGCAGTACCACAGGGGGCGCTGGCAATCAGCCCCAGCATTTT. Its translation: CASSTTGGAGNQPQHF.

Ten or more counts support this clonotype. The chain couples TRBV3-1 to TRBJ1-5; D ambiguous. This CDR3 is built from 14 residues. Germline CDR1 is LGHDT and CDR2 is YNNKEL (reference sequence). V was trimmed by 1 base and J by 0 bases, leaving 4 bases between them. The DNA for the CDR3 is TGTGCCAGCAGCCAAGGGGATAGCAATCAGCCCCAGCATTTT. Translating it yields CASSQGDSNQPQHF. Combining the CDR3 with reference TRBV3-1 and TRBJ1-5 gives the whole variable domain DTAVSQTPKYLVTQMGNDKSIKCEQNLGHDTMYWYKQDSKKFLKIMFSYNNKELIINETVPNRFSPKSPDKAHLNLHINSLELGDSAVYFCASSQGDSNQPQHFGDGTRLSIL.

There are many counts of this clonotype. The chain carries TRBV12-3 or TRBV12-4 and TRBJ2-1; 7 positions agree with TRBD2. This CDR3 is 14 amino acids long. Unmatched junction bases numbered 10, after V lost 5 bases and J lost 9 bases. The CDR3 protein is CASSVAPSSGEQFF. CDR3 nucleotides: TGTGCCAGCAGTGTCGCACCTTCTAGCGGTGAGCAGTTCTTC.

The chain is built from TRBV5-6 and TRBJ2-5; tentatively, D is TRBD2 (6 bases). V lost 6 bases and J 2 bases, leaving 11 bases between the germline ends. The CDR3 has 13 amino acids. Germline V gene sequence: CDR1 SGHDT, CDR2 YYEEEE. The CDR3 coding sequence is TGTGCCAGCACCTGGGGGGAACAAGAGACCCAGTACTTC. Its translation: CASTWGEQETQYF.

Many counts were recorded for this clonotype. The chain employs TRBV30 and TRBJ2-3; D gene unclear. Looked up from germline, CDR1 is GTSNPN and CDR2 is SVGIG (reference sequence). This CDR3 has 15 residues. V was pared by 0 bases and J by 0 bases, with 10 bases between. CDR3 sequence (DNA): TGTGCCTGGAGTGTTCAGGCCCCTAGCACAGATACGCAGTATTTT. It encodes CAWSVQAPSTDTQYF.

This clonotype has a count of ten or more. The CDR3 loop reads CASSVPSGGYNEQFF. As DNA, the CDR3 is TGTGCCAGCAGCGTCCCTAGCGGGGGTTACAATGAGCAGTTCTTC. The rearrangement uses TRBV9 and TRBJ2-1; 10 bases are shared with TRBD2. After removal of 2 bases from V and 4 bases from J, the junction contained 3 bases not matched to a gene. Germline V gene lookup returns CDR1 SGDLS and CDR2 YYNGEE. This CDR3 is 15 amino acids long.

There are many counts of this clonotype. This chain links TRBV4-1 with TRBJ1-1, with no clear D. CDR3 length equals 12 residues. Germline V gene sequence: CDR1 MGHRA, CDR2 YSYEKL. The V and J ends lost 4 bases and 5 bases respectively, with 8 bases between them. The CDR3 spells CASSRSGTEAFF. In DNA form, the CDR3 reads TGCGCCAGCAGCCGGAGTGGGACTGAAGCTTTCTTT.

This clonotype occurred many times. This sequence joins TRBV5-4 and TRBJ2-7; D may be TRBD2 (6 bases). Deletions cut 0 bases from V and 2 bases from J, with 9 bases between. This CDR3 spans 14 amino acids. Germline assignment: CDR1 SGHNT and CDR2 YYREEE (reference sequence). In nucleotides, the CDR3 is TGTGCCAGCAGCTTGGGCGGGGCCACCTACGAGCAGTACTTC. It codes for CASSLGGATYEQYF.

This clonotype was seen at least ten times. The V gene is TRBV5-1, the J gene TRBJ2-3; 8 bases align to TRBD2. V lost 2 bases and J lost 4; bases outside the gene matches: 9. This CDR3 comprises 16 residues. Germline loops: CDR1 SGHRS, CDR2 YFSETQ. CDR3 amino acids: CASSFGGQGLADTQYF. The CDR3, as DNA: TGCGCCAGCAGCTTCGGGGGCCAGGGACTAGCAGATACGCAGTATTTT.

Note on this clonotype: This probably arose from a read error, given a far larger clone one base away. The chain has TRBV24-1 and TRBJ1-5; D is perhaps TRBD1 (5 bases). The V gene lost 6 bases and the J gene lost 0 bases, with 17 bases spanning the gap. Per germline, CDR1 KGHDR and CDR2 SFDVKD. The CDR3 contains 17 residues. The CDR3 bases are TGTGCCACCAGTTACGGGGGGGTCACTGATAGCAATCAGCCCCAGCATTTT. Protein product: CATSYGGVTDSNQPQHF.

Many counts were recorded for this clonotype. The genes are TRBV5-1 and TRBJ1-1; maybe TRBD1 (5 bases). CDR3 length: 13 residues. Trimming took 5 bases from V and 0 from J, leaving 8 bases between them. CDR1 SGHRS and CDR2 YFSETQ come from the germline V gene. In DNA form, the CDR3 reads TGCGCCAGCAGGAGGGGCGTGAACACTGAAGCTTTCTTT. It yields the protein CASRRGVNTEAFF. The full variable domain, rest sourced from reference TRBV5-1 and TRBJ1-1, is KAGVTQTPRYLIKTRGQQVTLSCSPISGHRSVSWYQQTPGQGLQFLFEYFSETQRNKGNFPGRFSGRQFSNSRSEMNVSTLELGDSALYLCASRRGVNTEAFFGQGTRLTVV.

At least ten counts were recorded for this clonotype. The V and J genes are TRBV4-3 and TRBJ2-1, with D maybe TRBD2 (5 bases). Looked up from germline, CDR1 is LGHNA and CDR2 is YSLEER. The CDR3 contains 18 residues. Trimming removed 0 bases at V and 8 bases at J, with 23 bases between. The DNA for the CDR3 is TGCGCCAGCAGCCAAGACCTACGATATGCGGGTTCGGGATATGAGCAGTTCTTC. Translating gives CASSQDLRYAGSGYEQFF.

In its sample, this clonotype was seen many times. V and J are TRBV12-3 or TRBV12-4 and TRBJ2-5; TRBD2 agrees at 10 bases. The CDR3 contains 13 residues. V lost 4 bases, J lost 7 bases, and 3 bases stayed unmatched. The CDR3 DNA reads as TGTGCCAGCAGTTCCGCTAGCGGGGGGACCCAGTACTTC. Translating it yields CASSSASGGTQYF.

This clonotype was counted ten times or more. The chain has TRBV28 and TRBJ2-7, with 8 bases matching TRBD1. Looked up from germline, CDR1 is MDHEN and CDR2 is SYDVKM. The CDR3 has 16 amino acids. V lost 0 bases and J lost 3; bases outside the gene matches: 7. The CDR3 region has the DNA TGTGCCAGCAGTTTATGGGGGCGGACAGGGAGCTACGAGCAGTACTTC. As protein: CASSLWGRTGSYEQYF. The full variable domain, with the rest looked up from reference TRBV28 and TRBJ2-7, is DVKVTQSSRYLVKRTGEKVFLECVQDMDHENMFWYRQDPGLGLRLIYFSYDVKMKEKGDIPEGYSVSREKKERFSLILESASTNQTSMYLCASSLWGRTGSYEQYFGPGTRLTVT.